The next 8 T cell receptor beta chains were all read from a single sample in a study of T cells in tuberculosis. Stated time point: new active TB diagnosis, blood taken before or within 7 days of starting treatment. This table comes from immunoSEQ multiplex PCR, and its TCRdb copy is limited to in-frame clones, with some not included. Altogether tens of thousands of clones are present, 80% to 95% being singletons, with the ten largest covering about 2.4%. The material sequenced was PBMCs, taken at tuberculosis diagnosis. The receptors were gathered from an adult with tuberculosis.

This sequence joins TRBV10-2 and TRBJ2-6; 12 bases map to TRBD2. Germline CDR1 WSHSY, CDR2 SAAADI. The CDR3 runs 16 residues. V dropped 6 bases and J dropped 2; count of bases not matched to a gene: 2. CDR3 region: CASSWTSGAGANVLTF. The DNA of the CDR3 is TGCGCCAGCAGCTGGACTAGCGGGGCTGGGGCCAACGTCCTGACTTTC.

The chain is built from TRBV7-3 and TRBJ2-1; the match to TRBD1 covers 9 bases. CDR3 length equals 15 residues. Germline V gives CDR1 SGHTA, CDR2 FQGTGA. The trim removed 5 bases at V and 7 bases at J, leaving 9 bases unmatched. This CDR3 is CASSQSNRGRNEQFF. CDR3 bases: TGTGCCAGCAGCCAATCAAACAGGGGGCGAAATGAGCAGTTCTTC.

The rearrangement joins TRBV5-4 to TRBJ2-3; 7 nucleotides align to TRBD1. The CDR3 spans 15 residues. Trimming took 4 bases from V and 1 from J; bases not matched to a gene: 6. Germline V CDR1 and CDR2: SGHNT, YYREEE (reference sequence). The CDR3 DNA reads as TGTGCCAGCAGCGGTCAGGGGGTCCGCACAGATACGCAGTATTTT. Protein sequence: CASSGQGVRTDTQYF.

Written as DNA, the CDR3 is TGTGCCACCACCGGGTCTGGGGGGGCCGGAGAGACCCAGTACTTC. Protein sequence: CATTGSGGAGETQYF. This chain uses TRBV19 with TRBJ2-5; tentatively, D is TRBD2 (7 bases). The germline CDR1 and CDR2 sequences are LNHDA and SQIVND (reference sequence). Trimming left V 10 bases short and J 4 bases short, with 22 bases between. This CDR3 spans 15 amino acids. Together with reference TRBV19 and TRBJ2-5, the CDR3 gives the full variable domain: DGGITQSPKYLFRKEGQNVTLSCEQNLNHDAMYWYRQDPGQGLRLIYYSQIVNDFQKGDIAEGYSVSREKKESFPLTVTSAQKNPTAFYLCATTGSGGAGETQYFGPGTRLLVL.

This chain links TRBV11-3 with TRBJ2-1; maybe TRBD2 (6 bases). Deletions cut 5 bases from V and 5 bases from J, with 13 bases between. This CDR3 is 14 amino acids long. Per the germline V gene, CDR1 is SGHNT and CDR2 is YENEEA. DNA for the CDR3: TGTGCCAGCAGCCCCGGGGGTTTTAACAATGAGCAGTTCTTC. It specifies CASSPGGFNNEQFF.

The chain has TRBV11-2 and TRBJ2-7, with a possible D match to TRBD2 (5 bases). V lost 1 base and J 3 bases, leaving 10 bases between the germline ends. Germline assignment: CDR1 SGHAT and CDR2 FQNNGV. The CDR3 runs to 14 residues. The CDR3 DNA reads TGTGCCAGCAGCTTAGTCCCGGGGAGCTACGAGCAGTACTTC. It yields the protein CASSLVPGSYEQYF.

This chain links TRBV5-1 with TRBJ2-3; 7 bases map to TRBD1. The CDR3 covers 13 residues. J lost 2 bases, V lost 7 bases, and 4 bases had no gene match. CDR1 and CDR2 from the germline V gene are SGHRS and YFSETQ. Written as DNA, the CDR3 is TGCGCCAGCCGAGGGACAGACACAGATACGCAGTATTTT. Its translation is CASRGTDTDTQYF.

The chain employs TRBV6-5 and TRBJ2-1; 9 bases fit TRBD2. There are 16 residues in the CDR3. The V gene end was trimmed by 2 bases and the J gene end by 5 bases; junction bases not matched to a gene: 7. Germline CDR1 MNHEY, CDR2 SVGAGI. CDR3 amino acids: CASSYMSAGGHNEQFF. In DNA, the CDR3 is TGTGCCAGCAGTTACATGTCAGCGGGGGGCCACAATGAGCAGTTCTTC.